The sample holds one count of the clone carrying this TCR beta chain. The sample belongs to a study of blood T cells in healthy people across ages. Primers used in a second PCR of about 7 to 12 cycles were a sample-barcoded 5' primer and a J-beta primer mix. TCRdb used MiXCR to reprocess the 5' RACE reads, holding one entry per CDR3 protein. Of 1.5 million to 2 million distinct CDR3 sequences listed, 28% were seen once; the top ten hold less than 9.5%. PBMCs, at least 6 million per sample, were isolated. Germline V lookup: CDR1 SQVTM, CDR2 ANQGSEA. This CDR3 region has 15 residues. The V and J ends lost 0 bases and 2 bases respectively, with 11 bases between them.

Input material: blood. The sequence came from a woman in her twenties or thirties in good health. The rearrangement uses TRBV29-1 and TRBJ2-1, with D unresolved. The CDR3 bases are TGCAGCGTTGAAGAGCCAGATAGGCCCTACAATGAGCAGTTCTTC. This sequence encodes CSVEEPDRPYNEQFF.